The present entry profiles one T cell receptor beta chain with its context. Its target antigen remains unknown. Base quality data are lacking; no much larger clone is found one base away. Graves' hyperthyroidism was defined as stable when no progression to ophthalmopathy occurred over 18 months of follow-up. Hyperthyroidism patients were newly diagnosed, had a disease duration of under 2 months, and were aged 18 to 65 years. Exclusion was applied to patients with uncontrolled infections, other autoimmune diseases, pregnancy or lactation. Diagnoses relied on clinical symptoms, serum thyroxine and TRAb, thyroid ultrasound and orbital computed tomography. PBMCs were isolated from about 9.2 ml of fresh peripheral blood by Ficoll-Paque density gradient centrifugation. Trizol reagent was used to extract total RNA, and RNA quality was then checked on an Agilent 2100 Bioanalyzer. This specimen comes from a study of T cells in Graves' hyperthyroidism and ophthalmopathy (dated by TCRdb to the late 2010s). Study-wide context: Peripheral blood was sampled at the time of initial diagnosis, prior to any treatment. TCR V-J signatures able to tell the groups apart were searched for in a discovery cohort of approximately 95 patients, of whom 43 had Graves' ophthalmopathy and about 60 had stable Graves' hyperthyroidism. Once sampling was done, hyperthyroidism patients were given methimazole at a starting dose of 30 mg daily, whereas ophthalmopathy patients were given high-dose intravenous methylprednisolone. An independent validation cohort of 18 to 20 hyperthyroidism patients and roughly 16 patients who later progressed to ophthalmopathy tested prospective prediction of ophthalmopathy. The paper describes TCR Vbeta CDR3 sequencing of around 130 peripheral blood samples, made up of roughly 45 ophthalmopathy patients, some 80 hyperthyroidism patients and 17 progressor patients. The 85 to 100 discovery patients were divided at random into training and test sets in a 7:3 ratio. In about 6 Graves' hyperthyroidism patients, the study also compared T-cell repertoires from thyroid tissue with T-cell repertoires from blood.

The TCR beta CDR3 regions were amplified from RNA transcripts. The TCR CDR3 was subjected to a first round of RT-PCR using the HTBI primer set and the Qiagen OneStep RT-PCR kit. Libraries were constructed in a second round of multiplex PCR, after which size selection and purification were carried out. Libraries were sequenced paired-end with 100 bp reads on an Illumina HiSeq2000. In the authors' own workflow: SOAPnuke was used to process the raw data, with reads discarded if the reads contained adapters or uncalled bases, had a mean Phred below 15, or lacked an exact constant-primer or identifier match. High-quality paired reads were merged with COPE v1.2.5, and unique nucleotide sequences were defined as clonotypes. MiTCR v1.1 was used to align clonotypes to the IMGT TRBV, TRBD and TRBJ reference segments. Analysis was restricted to V-J combinations with a frequency above 0.0001, which covered roughly 99% of repertoires. A TCS score was defined as the ratio between F50 (clonal expansion) and ExV (chaos), using BLOSUM62-based TCRdist between CDR3 peptides within each V-J. Welch's t-statistics and random forest reduced several hundred V-J features to 13, which were used in a naive Bayes classifier (R e1071). Thyroid-blood repertoire similarity was quantified with the Morisita-Horn index. The public reads were quality trimmed at Q25 with fastp and then assembled into clones with MiXCR by TCRdb, keeping productive beta chains. Rows merge per CDR3 protein into single entries with the most common DNA and genes. In this record, the V and J calls reflect TCRdb's handling and not the investigators' own analysis. For this sample the table gives hundreds of thousands of distinct CDR3 sequences, of which roughly 40% were detected only once. The biggest ten clones account for more than 7% of the sample.

Via the germline V gene, CDR1 is SGDLS and CDR2 YYNGEE. The junction shows trimming of 0 bases on V and 8 bases on J, plus 11 bases between the germline ends. Spanning cysteine to phenylalanine, the CDR3 consists of 14 amino acids. CDR3 DNA only is kept here, 42 bases in frame from base 1. The research as a whole found: In validation, progression to ophthalmopathy was predicted by the model with about 70% sensitivity and roughly 76% specificity, a median of approximately 6.5 months before onset. Blood samples also contained most of the expanded thyroid clonotypes (frequency above 0.001), which suggests that blood repertoires may reflect thyroid immune responses. In cross-validation, a model built on a 13 V-J signature told ophthalmopathy apart from stable hyperthyroidism with approximately 91% sensitivity and about 81% specificity, and in testing the same model reached 80%/75%. Sample size was not statistically predetermined, and blinding of investigators to group allocation was not performed.

This TCR was recovered from a man younger than 35 with Graves' hyperthyroidism. The chain links TRBV9 with TRBJ2-2; no confident D gene assignment can be made. What was sequenced was blood. CDR3 loop: CASSVEGVGGELFF. The sequenced DNA is TGTGCCAGCAGCGTAGAGGGTGTTGGAGGGGAGCTGTTTTTT. The full variable domain, with segments outside the CDR3 supplied by the reference TRBV9 and TRBJ2-2 proteins, appears as DSGVTQTPKHLITATGQRVTLRCSPRSGDLSVYWYQQSLDQGLQFLIQYYNGEERAKGNILERFSAQQFPDLHSELNLSSLELGDSALYFCASSVEGVGGELFFGEGSRLTVL.